This passage covers 20 T cell receptor beta chains from one sample sequenced in a study of T-cell reconstitution after alpha-beta-depleted transplantation in children. Preparing the TCRbeta library involved the use of unique molecular identifiers. TCRdb re-called the PCR reads with MiXCR, one entry per CDR3 protein. The sample includes approximately 500,000 distinct CDR3 sequences, roughly a tenth of them seen just once. The material sequenced was PBMCs, taken before TCRalphabeta/CD19-depleted stem cell transplant. All receptors derive from a child aged 2-15 years with inherited bone marrow failure, due to receive a stem cell transplant.

This chain connects TRBV12-5 to TRBJ2-2; D gene unclear. The CDR3 covers 15 residues. Per germline, CDR1 LGHNT and CDR2 FRNRAP. Trimming took off 3 bases at V and 0 bases at J, with 8 bases between the two ends. The CDR3 nucleotides read TGTGCTAGTGGTTTTTACTCTGCGAACACCGGGGAGCTGTTTTTT. This sequence encodes CASGFYSANTGELFF.

The sample holds many counts of this clonotype. One end of the junction is discordant with germline, which a read error may explain. The V call is TRBV7-9, the J call TRBJ2-6, with 10 positions matching TRBD1. This CDR3 region has 15 residues. Germline CDR1 SEHNR, CDR2 FQNEAQ (reference sequence). The CDR3 region has the DNA TGTGCCAGCAGCTCCCGAGGACAGGGGGGCAACGTCCTGACTTTC. Residues: CASSSRGQGGNVLTF.

This clonotype was counted at least ten times. The V and J genes are TRBV29-1 and TRBJ1-1, with D unclear. Germline assignment: CDR1 SQVTM and CDR2 ANQGSEA. Trimming removed 7 bases from V and 5 bases from J, with 14 bases in between. This CDR3 region has 12 residues. The CDR3 reads CSARRLETEAFF. CDR3 nucleotides: TGCAGCGCCCGCCGTCTGGAAACTGAAGCTTTCTTT.

This clonotype was picked up many times. DNA of the CDR3: TGCGCCAGCAGCTCCGGCCCCGCGGCTAGCGGGAGCTCCTACGAGCAGTACTTC. Translated: CASSSGPAASGSSYEQYF. The rearrangement uses TRBV4-3 and TRBJ2-7, with 10 nucleotides matching TRBD2. The CDR3 runs to 18 residues. Germline loops: CDR1 LGHNA, CDR2 YSLEER. J gave up 0 bases and V 5 bases, and 13 bases lay outside the gene matches.

This clonotype appeared many times. V is TRBV10-3 and J is TRBJ1-3; D gene uncertain. V lost 0 bases and J 0 bases, leaving 6 bases between the germline ends. Per germline, CDR1 ENHRY and CDR2 SYGVKD. The CDR3 is 15 amino acids. DNA for the CDR3: TGTGCCATCAGTGAGTCGGTAGGCTCTGGAAACACCATATATTTT. Amino acids: CAISESVGSGNTIYF.

This clonotype was observed many times. This chain uses TRBV7-2 with TRBJ2-2; TRBD2 is a possible D gene (5 bases). The germline V gene encodes CDR1 SGHTA and CDR2 FQGNSA. V lost 5 bases to trimming and J lost 7 bases, with 14 bases between them. This CDR3 region has 14 residues. DNA for the CDR3: TGTGCCAGCAGCCGGGCGGTGGAGGTCGGGGAGCTGTTTTTT. Its protein product is CASSRAVEVGELFF.

There are many counts of this clonotype. V gene TRBV25-1 combines with J gene TRBJ2-1; TRBD2 aligns across 7 bases. The CDR3 runs 15 residues. CDR1 MGHDK and CDR2 SYGVNS come from the germline V gene. V lost 3 bases to trimming and J lost 7 bases; unmatched junction nucleotides: 9. CDR3 sequence (DNA): TGTGCCAGCAGTGATAGGAGGGAGGGGCGAAATGAGCAGTTCTTC. Its protein is CASSDRREGRNEQFF. Complete variable domain (other parts from reference TRBV25-1 and TRBJ2-1): EADIYQTPRYLVIGTGKKITLECSQTMGHDKMYWYQQDPGMELHLIHYSYGVNSTEKGDLSSESTVSRIRTEHFPLTLESARPSHTSQYLCASSDRREGRNEQFFGPGTRLTVL.

This clonotype showed up many times. The chain is built from TRBV29-1 and TRBJ2-6; D is undetermined. Germline lookup yields CDR1 SQVTM and CDR2 ANQGSEA. CDR3 length: 14 amino acids. V gave up 6 bases and J gave up 0 bases, with 9 bases separating them. The CDR3 DNA follows: TGCAGCGTCCCGGTCCTCTCTGGGGCCAACGTCCTGACTTTC. Amino acids: CSVPVLSGANVLTF.

The table lists this clonotype with many counts. The genes are TRBV4-2 and TRBJ2-3; 13 bases line up with TRBD2. The length of the CDR3 is 20 residues. Germline trimming cut 7 bases from V and 2 bases from J; bases unmatched to any gene: 18. Germline V gives CDR1 LGHNA, CDR2 YNFKEQ. Written as DNA, the CDR3 is TGTGCCAGCAACCGTGGACTAGCGGGAGTCACAGGAGGGAACACAGATACGCAGTATTTT. This sequence encodes CASNRGLAGVTGGNTDTQYF.

This clonotype was recorded once. A read error may be the cause here, since a much bigger clone is one base away. The J gene is TRBJ2-4, the V gene TRBV7-8; D possibly corresponds to TRBD2 (5 bases). Germline V CDR1 and CDR2: SGHVS, FQNEAQ. CDR3 size: 15 residues. This CDR3 is CVSRRSDSAGYIQYF. The CDR3 DNA sequence: TGTGTCAGCAGACGTTCAGACTCGGCGGGTTACATTCAGTACTTC.

This chain connects TRBV4-2 to TRBJ2-7; 9 bases align to TRBD1. CDR3 length: 19 residues. Unmatched junction bases numbered 15, after V lost 0 bases and J lost 3 bases. CDR1 and CDR2 from the germline V gene are LGHNA and YNFKEQ. The CDR3 sequence: CASSQEGGQGYLSGYEQYF. As DNA, the CDR3 is TGTGCCAGCAGCCAAGAAGGGGGACAGGGATACTTATCTGGCTACGAGCAGTACTTC.

This clonotype has ten or more counts. The chain recombines TRBV7-8 with TRBJ2-1, with TRBD2 identical over 7 bases. The J segment lost 3 bases and the V segment lost 3 bases, leaving 11 bases of the junction unmatched. This CDR3 contains 17 residues. Germline values: CDR1 SGHVS, CDR2 FQNEAQ. CDR3 DNA sequence: TGTGCCAGCAGCTTTAATTCGGCGGGAGTCCTCTACAATGAGCAGTTCTTC. It specifies CASSFNSAGVLYNEQFF.

This clonotype was observed a handful of times. This chain links TRBV12-3 or TRBV12-4 with TRBJ2-1, with a weak D call TRBD2 (5 bases). V was cut by 0 bases and J by 6 bases, with 12 bases left in between. CDR3 size: 15 residues. CDR3 residues: CASSLARATTNEQFF. The CDR3 DNA sequence: TGTGCCAGCAGTTTAGCGCGGGCTACCACCAATGAGCAGTTCTTC.

The table lists this clonotype with many counts. V is TRBV21-1 and J is TRBJ1-2. TRBV21-1 is a pseudogene. The CDR3 extends over 13 amino acids. The CDR3 reads CASSPRDLTGYTF. For the CDR3, the DNA is TGTGCCAGCAGCCCTCGGGACTTGACGGGCTACACCTTC.

CDR3 nucleotide sequence: TGTGCCAGCAGCTGGACAGGGGCGTTAGACTATGGCTACACCTTC. Residues: CASSWTGALDYGYTF. The chain has TRBV7-9 and TRBJ1-2; TRBD1 agrees at 9 bases. With 4 bases clipped from V and 3 bases from J, the junction kept 6 bases outside the gene matches. Germline CDR1 reads SEHNR; CDR2 reads FQNEAQ (reference sequence). CDR3 length: 15 amino acids.

The table lists this clonotype with a few counts. The rearrangement links TRBV9 to TRBJ2-7; D is ambiguous. V lost 0 bases to trimming and J lost 5 bases, with 9 bases between them. Germline CDR1 SGDLS, CDR2 YYNGEE. There are 13 residues in the CDR3. CDR3 DNA sequence: TGTGCCAGCAGCGTAGCTTCCCACCACGAGCAGTACTTC. This codes for CASSVASHHEQYF.

In its sample, this clonotype was seen many times. The CDR3 DNA is TGCGCCAGCAGCGGGGATCTAGCGGGTGTCTACGAGCAGTACTTC. Amino acids: CASSGDLAGVYEQYF. The chain couples TRBV5-1 to TRBJ2-7; TRBD2 aligns across 8 bases. The CDR3 length is 15 residues. Germline V gives CDR1 SGHRS, CDR2 YFSETQ. V dropped 4 bases and J dropped 3; count of bases not matched to a gene: 9.

Regarding this clonotype: A much larger clone differs from this one at a single base, so this may be a read error. The chain has TRBV5-4 and TRBJ1-1; 7 bases map to TRBD1. This CDR3 has 11 residues. Germline CDR1 SGHNT, CDR2 YYREEE (reference sequence). V shed 3 bases, J shed 11 bases, and the junction held 4 bases outside the gene matches. The CDR3: CASSSQGQAFF. CDR3 coding DNA: TGTGCCAGCAGCTCACAGGGGCAGGCTTTCTTT.

The chain combines TRBV11-3 with TRBJ2-1; 9 bases are a match to TRBD2. The V gene end was trimmed by 3 bases and the J gene end by 3 bases; junction bases not matched to a gene: 15. The length of the CDR3 is 19 residues. Germline V gene sequence: CDR1 SGHNT, CDR2 YENEEA. The CDR3 nucleotides are TGTGCCAGCAGCTTTAGTAGCGGGAGCGCTCGGCGGGTCTACAATGAGCAGTTCTTC. Protein sequence: CASSFSSGSARRVYNEQFF.

This clonotype appeared many times. Its ends do not fully match the called genes, so a read error is possible. The chain employs TRBV11-2 and TRBJ2-5; D might be TRBD1 (6 bases). This CDR3 has 15 residues. CDR1 is SGHAT, CDR2 FQNNGV, per germline. The CDR3 is CASSLETGSWETQYF. DNA for the CDR3: TGTGCCAGCAGCCTAGAAACAGGGTCCTGGGAGACCCAGTACTTC.